The 16 T cell receptor beta chains listed next were all sequenced from one sample in a study of blood T cell repertoires in COVID-19. Sequenced by immunoSEQ multiplex PCR; TCRdb stores in-frame clones only, minus some. The sample contains roughly 350,000 clones, around 87% of which appear only once. The sequenced sample was peripheral blood. These receptors were obtained from a woman in her thirties with COVID-19, enrolled during active disease.

This clone showed up just once. The chain combines TRBV5-1 with TRBJ1-2, with 7 bases aligning to TRBD1. V gave up 5 bases and J gave up 5 bases; unmatched junction bases: 9. This CDR3 contains 14 residues. The germline V gene encodes CDR1 SGHRS and CDR2 YFSETQ. DNA of the CDR3: TGCGCCAGCAGTTACAGGGGTGCCTCGTATGGCTACACCTTC. This translates into CASSYRGASYGYTF.

This clone was observed once. The chain combines TRBV23-1 with TRBJ2-1; D is ambiguous. TRBV23-1 is labeled an ORF, and its function is uncertain. The CDR3 is 10 residues long. The ends were cut back, 1 base at V and 13 bases at J, with 5 bases in the middle. The chain's CDR3 is CASSQYIQFF. The CDR3 DNA is TGCGCCAGCAGTCAATATATCCAGTTCTTC.

The chain has TRBV21-1 and TRBJ1-4. TRBV21-1 is designated a pseudogene. The CDR3 totals 12 residues. CDR3 residues: CAITPTGEKLFF. For the CDR3, the DNA is TGTGCCATTACCCCGACGGGTGAAAAACTGTTTTTT.

The chain has TRBV19 and TRBJ2-1, with TRBD1 matching 9 bases. CDR1 and CDR2 from the germline V gene are LNHDA and SQIVND (reference sequence). The J segment lost 6 bases and the V segment lost 8 bases, leaving 2 bases of the junction unmatched. This CDR3 region has 12 residues. As DNA, the CDR3 is TGTGCCAGTGGGACAGGGCCCAATGAGCAGTTCTTC. Encoded protein: CASGTGPNEQFF. The variable domain in full, with the rest retrieved from reference TRBV19 and TRBJ2-1, is DGGITQSPKYLFRKEGQNVTLSCEQNLNHDAMYWYRQDPGQGLRLIYYSQIVNDFQKGDIAEGYSVSREKKESFPLTVTSAQKNPTAFYLCASGTGPNEQFFGPGTRLTVL.

The genes are TRBV6-6 and TRBJ1-2; D is ambiguous. CDR1 MNHNY and CDR2 SVGAGI come from the germline V gene (reference sequence). The V end was cut by 5 bases, the J end by 4 bases, with 26 bases between. This CDR3 is 18 amino acids long. The CDR3 sequence: CASSRQANFITEFYGYTF. The CDR3 nucleotides read TGTGCCAGCAGTCGACAAGCCAATTTTATAACAGAGTTCTATGGCTACACCTTC.

J is TRBJ2-5 and V is TRBV10-3; 8 bases align to TRBD2. This CDR3 contains 16 residues. J was trimmed by 2 bases and V by 5 bases; bases with no gene match: 10. CDR1 and CDR2 from the germline V gene are ENHRY and SYGVKD. The DNA of the CDR3 is TGTGCCATCAGTCAGGAGGCGGGAGGTTATCAAGAGACCCAGTACTTC. It yields the protein CAISQEAGGYQETQYF.

This chain connects TRBV30 to TRBJ2-7, with D possibly TRBD1 on 5 matching bases. The CDR3 is 12 residues long. Germline V gene lookup returns CDR1 GTSNPN and CDR2 SVGIG (reference sequence). Trimming took 5 bases from V and 6 from J, leaving 14 bases between them. The CDR3 bases are TGTGCCTGGGGTAAAGGGGTCCTCGAGCAGTACTTC. Translation: CAWGKGVLEQYF.

The chain links TRBV28 to TRBJ1-2, with D possibly being TRBD1 (6 bases). CDR3 length equals 15 residues. Germline-derived CDR1 and CDR2 are MDHEN and SYDVKM. Trimming stripped 7 bases from V and 4 bases from J, with 19 bases between. The CDR3 spells CASMPRGGPSYGYTF. The CDR3 DNA reads as TGTGCCAGCATGCCGAGGGGGGGCCCCAGCTATGGCTACACCTTC.

This chain links TRBV6-5 with TRBJ2-4; perhaps TRBD1 as D (6 bases). Trimming removed 6 bases at V and 3 bases at J, with 9 bases between. Germline V gene lookup returns CDR1 MNHEY and CDR2 SVGAGI. This CDR3 is 13 amino acids long. CDR3 region: CASRQGGKNIQYF. The CDR3 DNA reads as TGTGCCAGCAGACAAGGGGGCAAAAACATTCAGTACTTC.

The rearrangement joins TRBV23-1 to TRBJ2-3, with 12 positions matching TRBD1. TRBV23-1 is filed as an ORF, its function uncertain. Germline trimming cut 7 bases from V and 4 bases from J; bases unmatched to any gene: 6. The CDR3 covers 15 residues. The CDR3 sequence: CASNRGTGGSDTQYF. The CDR3 DNA is TGCGCCAGCAATCGGGGGACAGGGGGCTCAGATACGCAGTATTTT.

This chain connects TRBV14 to TRBJ2-3, with D possibly matching TRBD1 (5 bases). This CDR3 has 16 amino acids. Trimming removed 0 bases from V and 4 bases from J, with 14 bases in between. CDR1 and CDR2 (germline): SGHDN, FVKESK. The CDR3 spells CASSQDRGRVADTQYF. The CDR3, as DNA: TGTGCCAGCAGCCAAGACCGAGGCAGGGTGGCAGATACGCAGTATTTT.

V usage is TRBV19 and J usage is TRBJ2-7, with 8 bases identical to TRBD1. Per the germline V gene, CDR1 is LNHDA and CDR2 is SQIVND (reference sequence). CDR3 length: 13 residues. V gave up 5 bases and J gave up 7 bases; unmatched junction bases: 7. Written as DNA, the CDR3 is TGTGCCAGTAGTCCCCGACAGGGGCTGGAGCAGTACTTC. This sequence encodes CASSPRQGLEQYF.

This clone was seen only once. The chain combines TRBV19 with TRBJ1-4; no definite D call. Germline V gene lookup returns CDR1 LNHDA and CDR2 SQIVND (reference sequence). V was shortened by 8 bases and J by 0 bases, with 19 bases between the two germline ends. The CDR3 totals 17 residues. DNA of the CDR3: TGTGCCAGTTTGCTCAATGGGGAGGTGACAACTAATGAAAAACTGTTTTTT. This codes for CASLLNGEVTTNEKLFF.

CDR3 nucleotides: TGCGCCAGCAGCCGTGGGACTAGCGGGAGGGGCCTCTACAATGAGCAGTTCTTC. Translation: CASSRGTSGRGLYNEQFF. The chain links TRBV5-1 to TRBJ2-1, with 16 nucleotides matching TRBD2. The CDR3 has 18 amino acids. The junction had 7 bases not matched to a gene; V was cut back by 4 bases and J by 3 bases. The germline CDR1 and CDR2 sequences are SGHRS and YFSETQ.

The V gene is TRBV18, the J gene TRBJ2-7, with a weak D call TRBD1 (6 bases). This CDR3 has 17 residues. The V gene's germline CDR1 is KGHSH and CDR2 LQKENI. The V end lost 3 bases, the J end lost 3 bases, and 21 bases lay between the germline ends. In DNA, the CDR3 is TGTGCCAGCTCACCTCCGGAGCGACAGGACCACTTCTACGAGCAGTACTTC. Amino acid sequence: CASSPPERQDHFYEQYF.

The V call is TRBV11-2, the J call TRBJ2-7; D not resolved. CDR1 and CDR2 from the germline V gene are SGHAT and FQNNGV. The V and J ends lost 1 base and 1 base respectively, with 11 bases between them. The CDR3 loop spans 15 amino acids. Here the CDR3 reads CASSLGLSFSYEQYF. CDR3 nucleotides: TGTGCCAGCAGCTTAGGGCTGTCTTTTTCCTACGAGCAGTACTTC.